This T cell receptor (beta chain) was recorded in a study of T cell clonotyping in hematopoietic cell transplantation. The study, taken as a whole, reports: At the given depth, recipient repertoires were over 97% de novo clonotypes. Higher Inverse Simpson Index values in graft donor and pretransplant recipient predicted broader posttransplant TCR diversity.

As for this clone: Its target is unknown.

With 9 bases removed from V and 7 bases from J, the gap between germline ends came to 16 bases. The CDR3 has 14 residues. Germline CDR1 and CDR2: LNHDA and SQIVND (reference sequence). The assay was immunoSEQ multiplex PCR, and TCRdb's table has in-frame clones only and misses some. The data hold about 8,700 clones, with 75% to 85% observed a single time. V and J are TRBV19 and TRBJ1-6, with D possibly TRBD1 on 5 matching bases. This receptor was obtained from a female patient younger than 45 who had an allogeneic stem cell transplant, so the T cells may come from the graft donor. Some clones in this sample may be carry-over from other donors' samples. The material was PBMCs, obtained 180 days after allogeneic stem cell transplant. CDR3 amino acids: CASRVQEGNSPLHF. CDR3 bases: TGTGCCAGCAGGGTACAGGAGGGGAATTCACCCCTCCACTTT. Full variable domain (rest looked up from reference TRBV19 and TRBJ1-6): DGGITQSPKYLFRKEGQNVTLSCEQNLNHDAMYWYRQDPGQGLRLIYYSQIVNDFQKGDIAEGYSVSREKKESFPLTVTSAQKNPTAFYLCASRVQEGNSPLHFGNGTRLTVT.